A single sample is the source of the 20 T cell receptor beta chains below, sequenced in a study of T-cell memory formation after mild COVID-19. TCRdb recomputed calls from the 5' RACE reads with MiXCR, one row per CDR3 protein. The sample shows roughly 130,000 distinct CDR3 sequences, over 15% of them seen only once. Material for sequencing was PBMCs or a T cell subset sorted from them (not recorded which). The receptors derive from a man aged 18 to 30 who had mild COVID-19 (a few samples of this study predate the infection). Cell type and time point are not known.

The chain couples TRBV6-1 to TRBJ2-1; D is possibly TRBD2 (6 bases). CDR1 and CDR2 (germline): MNHNS, SASEGT. The CDR3 has 16 residues. The germline V and J ends were trimmed by 6 bases and 1 base, with 16 bases remaining between them. The DNA of the CDR3 is TGTGCCAGCAGACCCCTTGCGGGGCGTTCCTACAATGAGCAGTTCTTC. Translating gives CASRPLAGRSYNEQFF.

This clonotype was counted only a few times. The rearrangement uses TRBV6-5 and TRBJ2-5, with 10 bases matching TRBD1. Germline CDR1 reads MNHEY; CDR2 reads SVGAGI. Trimming cost V 4 bases and J 7 bases; bases outside gene matches: 6. The CDR3 runs 14 residues. The CDR3 loop is CASSLGTGEGTQYF. The DNA of the CDR3 is TGTGCCAGCAGTTTGGGGACAGGGGAAGGGACCCAGTACTTC.

The V call is TRBV20-1, the J call TRBJ1-2, with D unclear. Germline lookup yields CDR1 DFQATT and CDR2 SNEGSKA (reference sequence). This CDR3 comprises 12 residues. The V gene lost 3 bases and the J gene lost 4 bases, with 9 bases spanning the gap. The CDR3 loop reads CSASSGPYGYTF. Written as DNA, the CDR3 is TGCAGTGCTAGTTCTGGTCCCTATGGCTACACCTTC.

This sequence joins TRBV11-2 and TRBJ2-7; no definite D call. The CDR3 has 13 residues. Looked up from germline, CDR1 is SGHAT and CDR2 is FQNNGV. Trimming took 2 bases from V and 2 from J, leaving 7 bases between them. CDR3: CASSLTSTYEQYF. As DNA, the CDR3 is TGTGCCAGCAGCTTAACCAGCACCTACGAGCAGTACTTC. Filled out from reference TRBV11-2 and TRBJ2-7, the complete variable domain reads EAGVAQSPRYKIIEKRQSVAFWCNPISGHATLYWYQQILGQGPKLLIQFQNNGVVDDSQLPKDRFSAERLKGVDSTLKIQPAKLEDSAVYLCASSLTSTYEQYFGPGTRLTVT.

This clonotype was seen repeatedly, ten times or more. V usage is TRBV24-1 and J usage is TRBJ1-2, with D perhaps TRBD1 (5 bases). Germline CDR1 reads KGHDR; CDR2 reads SFDVKD. Trimming shortened V by 3 bases and J by 4 bases, and 11 bases separated the two germline ends. This CDR3 is built from 14 residues. The CDR3 region is CATSDLDSRYGYTF. The CDR3 nucleotides are TGTGCCACCAGTGATCTCGACAGTCGCTATGGCTACACCTTC.

This chain uses TRBV3-1 with TRBJ2-3, with 11 nucleotides matching TRBD2. This CDR3 has 15 residues. Germline V gene lookup returns CDR1 LGHDT and CDR2 YNNKEL (reference sequence). V dropped 3 bases and J dropped 1; count of bases not matched to a gene: 0. CDR3 loop: CASSQTSGGTDTQYF. CDR3 nucleotides: TGTGCCAGCAGCCAGACTAGCGGGGGCACAGATACGCAGTATTTT.

The chain is built from TRBV7-9 and TRBJ1-2; a possible D gene is TRBD1 (5 bases). The CDR3 spans 15 residues. CDR1 is SEHNR, CDR2 FQNEAQ, per germline (reference sequence). Trimming took off 2 bases at V and 5 bases at J, with 15 bases between the two ends. The CDR3 loop is CASSLHQGAWYGYTF. CDR3 nucleotides: TGTGCCAGCAGCTTACACCAGGGCGCTTGGTATGGCTACACCTTC. Using reference TRBV7-9 and TRBJ1-2 for the parts outside the CDR3, the full variable domain is DTGVSQNPRHKITKRGQNVTFRCDPISEHNRLYWYRQTLGQGPEFLTYFQNEAQLEKSRLLSDRFSAERPKGSFSTLEIQRTEQGDSAMYLCASSLHQGAWYGYTFGSGTRLTVV.

The V call is TRBV5-1, the J call TRBJ1-5, with a weak D call TRBD1 (6 bases). The V and J ends lost 0 bases and 7 bases respectively, with 14 bases between them. This CDR3 is built from 15 residues. From germline, CDR1 is SGHRS and CDR2 YFSETQ. Here the CDR3 DNA reads TGCGCCAGCAGCTTGGTTGGTGGGGGCGACCAGCCCCAGCATTTT. This codes for CASSLVGGGDQPQHF.

A few counts support this clonotype. The CDR3 loop reads CASSLSGGPSNEQFF. As DNA, the CDR3 is TGCGCCAGCAGCTTGTCGGGGGGCCCTAGCAATGAGCAGTTCTTC. The chain carries TRBV5-1 and TRBJ2-1; maybe TRBD2 (7 bases). V lost 1 base, J lost 6 bases, and 14 bases lay in between. The germline CDR1 and CDR2 sequences are SGHRS and YFSETQ. The length of the CDR3 is 15 residues. Full variable domain (rest looked up from reference TRBV5-1 and TRBJ2-1): KAGVTQTPRYLIKTRGQQVTLSCSPISGHRSVSWYQQTPGQGLQFLFEYFSETQRNKGNFPGRFSGRQFSNSRSEMNVSTLELGDSALYLCASSLSGGPSNEQFFGPGTRLTVL.

The chain uses TRBV2 and TRBJ2-7; TRBD1 matches 7 bases. V gave up 6 bases and J gave up 5 bases; unmatched junction bases: 7. The CDR3 covers 13 residues. CDR1 and CDR2 (germline): SNHLY, FYNNEI. In DNA form, the CDR3 reads TGTGCCAGCAGAGCAGACAGGGTCCACGAGCAGTACGTC. Its translation is CASRADRVHEQYV.

This clonotype was observed a few times. The chain is built from TRBV5-1 and TRBJ1-1; D call uncertain. V was shortened by 4 bases and J by 1 base, with 14 bases between the two germline ends. Germline V gene sequence: CDR1 SGHRS, CDR2 YFSETQ. The CDR3 contains 15 residues. Here the CDR3 DNA reads TGCGCCAGCAGCCCCCGGGGAAACGAGAACACTGAAGCTTTCTTT. Translated: CASSPRGNENTEAFF.

The gene calls are TRBV7-2 and TRBJ1-6; tentative D call: TRBD1 (5 bases). The germline gives CDR1 SGHTA, CDR2 FQGNSA. The CDR3 extends over 18 amino acids. V was shortened by 1 base and J by 5 bases, with 18 bases between the two germline ends. The chain's CDR3 is CASSLVAGSGRNNSPLHF. The CDR3 nucleotides read TGTGCCAGCAGCTTAGTTGCGGGTTCGGGACGGAATAATTCACCCCTCCACTTT.

V is TRBV6-6 and J is TRBJ1-1, with D unresolved. Germline V gene data show CDR1 as MNHNY and CDR2 as SVGAGI (reference sequence). Deletions cut 5 bases from V and 7 bases from J, with 11 bases between. The CDR3 length is 12 residues. The CDR3 region is CASSAQTDEAFF. The CDR3 nucleotides read TGTGCCAGCAGTGCCCAGACGGATGAAGCTTTCTTT.

The genes are TRBV4-1 and TRBJ2-2; 11 bases map to TRBD1. Looked up from germline, CDR1 is MGHRA and CDR2 is YSYEKL. The junction had 12 bases not matched to a gene; V was cut back by 6 bases and J by 6 bases. The CDR3 runs to 17 residues. CDR3 DNA sequence: TGCGCCAGCAGACGTTCGCCGGGACAGGGGGTTTCCGGGGAGCTGTTTTTT. As protein: CASRRSPGQGVSGELFF.

This clonotype appeared a few times. This chain links TRBV10-1 with TRBJ1-1, with a weak D call TRBD1 (6 bases). CDR1 WNHNN and CDR2 SYGVQD come from the germline V gene (reference sequence). The length of the CDR3 is 15 residues. V lost 0 bases, J lost 1 base, and 9 bases lay in between. CDR3 bases: TGCGCCAGCAGTGAGTCGGGCAGGGGGAACACTGAAGCTTTCTTT. Translating it yields CASSESGRGNTEAFF.

The chain employs TRBV6-2 or TRBV6-3 and TRBJ2-7; D might be TRBD1 (6 bases). CDR1 MNHEY and CDR2 SVGEGT come from the germline V gene. V lost 6 bases to trimming and J lost 4 bases, with 25 bases between them. The CDR3 loop spans 17 amino acids. The CDR3 here is CASSPTGTSLFLYEQYV. CDR3 nucleotide sequence: TGTGCCAGCAGCCCTACAGGGACCTCTCTTTTCCTATACGAGCAGTACGTC.

The chain joins TRBV7-3 to TRBJ2-3; possibly TRBD1 for D (6 bases). The germline V gene encodes CDR1 SGHTA and CDR2 FQGTGA. The V and J ends lost 4 bases and 4 bases respectively, with 9 bases between them. This CDR3 has 13 amino acids. The CDR3 is CASSSRTADTQYF. Here the CDR3 DNA reads TGTGCCAGCAGCTCCCGGACAGCAGATACGCAGTATTTT. The full variable domain, with the rest looked up from reference TRBV7-3 and TRBJ2-3, is GAGVSQTPSNKVTEKGKYVELRCDPISGHTALYWYRQSLGQGPEFLIYFQGTGAADDSGLPNDRFFAVRPEGSVSTLKIQRTERGDSAVYLCASSSRTADTQYFGPGTRLTVL.

This clonotype was found a few times. The chain employs TRBV5-1 and TRBJ2-7; D is uncertain. Between the trimmed V and J ends, which lost 2 bases and 5 bases, there was a span of 5 bases. Germline CDR1 reads SGHRS; CDR2 reads YFSETQ. The CDR3 has 11 residues. Here the CDR3 reads CASSLSDEQYF. The CDR3 coding sequence is TGCGCCAGCAGCTTATCTGACGAGCAGTACTTC.

This clonotype occurred a few times. The chain is built from TRBV7-2 and TRBJ2-2, with unresolved D. Trimming shortened V by 4 bases and J by 1 base, and 7 bases separated the two germline ends. Germline CDR1 is SGHTA and CDR2 is FQGNSA. The CDR3 runs to 14 residues. In DNA, the CDR3 is TGTGCCAGCAGCTCGGTCGTGAACACCGGGGAGCTGTTTTTT. Translating it yields CASSSVVNTGELFF.

CDR3 coding DNA: TGTGCCAGCCGGCAGGGAAATGACTATGGCTACACCTTC. Translating gives CASRQGNDYGYTF. This chain connects TRBV27 to TRBJ1-2, with D possibly matching TRBD1 (5 bases). The CDR3 extends over 13 amino acids. CDR1 is MNHEY, CDR2 SMNVEV, per germline (reference sequence). Trimming shortened V by 8 bases and J by 3 bases, and 13 bases separated the two germline ends.